The 19 T cell receptor beta chains below were found in one sample sequenced in a study of cytomegalovirus exposure and HLA in healthy donors. In the PCR, 60 Vbeta and 13 Jbeta primers were used. Some clones are missing from TCRdb's copy, which holds only in-frame ones; the method was immunoSEQ multiplex PCR. Found here are fewer than 65,000 clones, more than 70% of them singletons; the top ten hold 1.4%. The sequencing sample was made of PBMCs. Receptor source: a man between 18 and 35 years old in good health and CMV-seronegative.

The gene calls are TRBV19 and TRBJ1-1; D is perhaps TRBD1 (5 bases). CDR1 is LNHDA and CDR2 is SQIVND in the germline V gene (reference sequence). This CDR3 has 14 residues. The V and J ends lost 3 bases and 3 bases respectively, with 11 bases between them. This CDR3 is CASSITGPDTEAFF. The CDR3 DNA reads TGTGCCAGTAGTATTACAGGTCCGGACACTGAAGCTTTCTTT. Together with reference TRBV19 and TRBJ1-1, the CDR3 gives the full variable domain: DGGITQSPKYLFRKEGQNVTLSCEQNLNHDAMYWYRQDPGQGLRLIYYSQIVNDFQKGDIAEGYSVSREKKESFPLTVTSAQKNPTAFYLCASSITGPDTEAFFGQGTRLTVV.

This chain uses TRBV10-2 with TRBJ2-2, with D unresolved. Germline V CDR1 and CDR2: WSHSY, SAAADI. The V and J ends lost 3 bases and 1 base respectively, with 6 bases between them. The CDR3 extends over 14 amino acids. DNA for the CDR3: TGCGCCAGCAGTGAATTCGGGAACACCGGGGAGCTGTTTTTT. This translates into CASSEFGNTGELFF.

The CDR3 protein is CSVEDPLAGQEETQYF. The CDR3 DNA follows: TGCAGCGTTGAAGACCCCCTAGCGGGGCAAGAGGAGACCCAGTACTTC. V usage is TRBV29-1 and J usage is TRBJ2-5; 9 bases match TRBD2. V trimming: 0 bases; J trimming: 5 bases; junction bases outside the gene matches: 10. This CDR3 comprises 16 residues. The germline V gene has CDR1 SQVTM and CDR2 ANQGSEA.

The genes are TRBV9 and TRBJ1-1; D gene uncertain. V was cut by 4 bases and J by 11 bases, with 21 bases left in between. CDR1 and CDR2 from the germline V gene are SGDLS and YYNGEE. The CDR3 contains 14 residues. The CDR3 is CASSFTTDPPLAFF. Here the CDR3 DNA reads TGTGCCAGCAGCTTTACCACAGACCCACCTCTCGCTTTCTTT.

This chain connects TRBV28 to TRBJ1-5; 7 bases are shared with TRBD1. With 7 bases clipped from V and 1 base from J, the junction kept 7 bases outside the gene matches. CDR3 length: 15 amino acids. Germline V gene sequence: CDR1 MDHEN, CDR2 SYDVKM. CDR3 DNA sequence: TGTGCCAGCAATCTTGGGGACAGAAGCAATCAGCCCCAGCATTTT. It specifies CASNLGDRSNQPQHF.

The V gene is TRBV6-5, the J gene TRBJ2-1, with a tentative D call TRBD2 (5 bases). Trimming removed 0 bases from V and 6 bases from J, with 6 bases in between. The CDR3 runs 13 residues. The germline V gene encodes CDR1 MNHEY and CDR2 SVGAGI. DNA of the CDR3: TGTGCCAGCAGTTACTCTCGGGGCAATGAGCAGTTCTTC. It specifies CASSYSRGNEQFF.

This rearrangement joins TRBV13 to TRBJ2-1; D is ambiguous. This CDR3 contains 14 residues. Trimming pared 1 base from V and 4 bases from J, leaving 8 bases between. CDR1 and CDR2 from the germline V gene are PRHDT and FYEKMQ (reference sequence). The CDR3 loop reads CASSLAGDYNEQFF. The CDR3 nucleotides read TGTGCCAGCAGCTTAGCAGGCGATTACAATGAGCAGTTCTTC.

V and J are TRBV2 and TRBJ1-2; D not resolved. This CDR3 comprises 12 residues. Germline V lookup: CDR1 SNHLY, CDR2 FYNNEI. CDR3 nucleotide sequence: TGTGCGGAGCGGCAGGAGGAATATGGCTACACCTTC. Translated, it gives CAERQEEYGYTF.

V usage is TRBV7-2 and J usage is TRBJ2-7, with 8 bases identical to TRBD1. This CDR3 comprises 17 residues. The junction had 10 bases not matched to a gene; V was cut back by 1 base and J by 2 bases. Germline V gene data show CDR1 as SGHTA and CDR2 as FQGNSA. In DNA form, the CDR3 reads TGTGCCAGCAGCTTAGTGTCCGGACAGGGCTCTCCCTACGAGCAGTACTTC. It codes for CASSLVSGQGSPYEQYF.

This chain uses TRBV11-3 with TRBJ1-6; unclear D gene. Germline lookup yields CDR1 SGHNT and CDR2 YENEEA. V lost 4 bases and J lost 0, with 13 bases in between. This CDR3 is built from 17 residues. CDR3 bases: TGTGCCAGCAGCTCGTCGGTCTACTTCTCCTATAATTCACCCCTCCACTTT. Translation: CASSSSVYFSYNSPLHF.

The chain joins TRBV11-3 to TRBJ1-1; 7 bases fit TRBD1. This CDR3 region has 12 residues. Germline V gene sequence: CDR1 SGHNT, CDR2 YENEEA. The trim removed 5 bases at V and 7 bases at J, leaving 4 bases unmatched. CDR3 sequence: CASSTTGNEAFF. The CDR3 DNA follows: TGTGCCAGCAGCACGACAGGGAATGAAGCTTTCTTT.

V is TRBV7-3 and J is TRBJ2-5; TRBD2 agrees at 9 bases. The germline V gene has CDR1 SGHTA and CDR2 FQGTGA. The V segment lost 1 base and the J segment 4 bases; nucleotides outside the gene matches: 4. CDR3 size: 15 residues. CDR3 nucleotide sequence: TGTGCCAGCAGCTTAAGCGGGGGGGCGGGAGAGACCCAGTACTTC. Amino acids: CASSLSGGAGETQYF. Drawing the rest from reference TRBV7-3 and TRBJ2-5, the complete variable domain is GAGVSQTPSNKVTEKGKYVELRCDPISGHTALYWYRQSLGQGPEFLIYFQGTGAADDSGLPNDRFFAVRPEGSVSTLKIQRTERGDSAVYLCASSLSGGAGETQYFGPGTRLLVL.

The chain uses TRBV11-3 and TRBJ2-5, with D hard to call. V gave up 1 base and J gave up 2 bases, with 11 bases separating them. Per germline, CDR1 SGHNT and CDR2 YENEEA. The CDR3 is 15 amino acids. CDR3 sequence reads: CASSLVTAPQETQYF. DNA for the CDR3: TGTGCCAGCAGCTTAGTAACAGCTCCTCAAGAGACCCAGTACTTC.

This chain joins TRBV27 and TRBJ1-1, with D hard to call. Per the germline V gene, CDR1 is MNHEY and CDR2 is SMNVEV (reference sequence). The CDR3 length is 15 residues. The V gene lost 0 bases and the J gene lost 1 base, with 9 bases spanning the gap. The CDR3 coding sequence is TGTGCCAGCAGTTTATCGCGGGCGGGGAACACTGAAGCTTTCTTT. It specifies CASSLSRAGNTEAFF.

The chain couples TRBV28 to TRBJ2-7; the match to TRBD1 covers 9 bases. The CDR3 runs 14 residues. Germline V gives CDR1 MDHEN, CDR2 SYDVKM. The V segment lost 6 bases and the J segment 3 bases; nucleotides outside the gene matches: 6. CDR3 in amino acids: CASRSGQGYYEQYF. As DNA, the CDR3 is TGTGCCAGCAGGTCGGGACAGGGATACTACGAGCAGTACTTC. Combining the CDR3 with reference TRBV28 and TRBJ2-7 gives the whole variable domain DVKVTQSSRYLVKRTGEKVFLECVQDMDHENMFWYRQDPGLGLRLIYFSYDVKMKEKGDIPEGYSVSREKKERFSLILESASTNQTSMYLCASRSGQGYYEQYFGPGTRLTVT.

This rearrangement joins TRBV6-1 to TRBJ1-1; 7 positions match TRBD1. The CDR3 contains 14 residues. The V segment lost 4 bases and the J segment 3 bases; nucleotides outside the gene matches: 5. Germline V lookup: CDR1 MNHNS, CDR2 SASEGT. The CDR3 sequence: CASSGQGEDTEAFF. In DNA, the CDR3 is TGTGCCAGCAGTGGACAGGGCGAAGACACTGAAGCTTTCTTT.

The J gene is TRBJ1-6, the V gene TRBV5-8; 7 bases align to TRBD1. CDR3 length equals 14 residues. Germline V lookup: CDR1 SGHTS, CDR2 YDEGEE. The V segment lost 4 bases and the J segment 6 bases; nucleotides outside the gene matches: 4. As DNA, the CDR3 is TGTGCCAGCAGCACCCGGGACAGTAATTCACCCCTCCACTTT. Translation gives CASSTRDSNSPLHF.

The J gene is TRBJ1-5, the V gene TRBV7-2, with 9 nucleotides matching TRBD1. Germline-derived CDR1 and CDR2 are SGHTA and FQGNSA. The CDR3 has 16 amino acids. With 5 bases clipped from V and 4 bases from J, the junction kept 9 bases outside the gene matches. CDR3 nucleotides: TGTGCCAGCAGCGTGTCCGGGACAGGGTCAAATCAGCCCCAGCATTTT. This encodes CASSVSGTGSNQPQHF.

The chain recombines TRBV27 with TRBJ1-6, with 11 nucleotides matching TRBD1. Germline V gene lookup returns CDR1 MNHEY and CDR2 SMNVEV (reference sequence). V trimming: 5 bases; J trimming: 8 bases; junction bases outside the gene matches: 2. This CDR3 has 14 residues. As DNA, the CDR3 is TGTGCCAGCAGTGGACAGGGGGCAGATTCACCCCTCCACTTT. Translating it yields CASSGQGADSPLHF.